The 3 T cell receptor beta chains reported below all come from one sample, sequenced in a study of blood T cells in healthy people across ages. Next came a second PCR, run for about 7 to 12 cycles, which used a sample-barcoded 5' primer along with a J-beta primer mix. Each CDR3 protein is one row after TCRdb ran MiXCR on the 5' RACE reads. The data hold some 900,000 distinct CDR3 sequences, with around 48% observed a single time. Sequencing used blood. The receptors originated from a man under 40 in good health.

This clonotype came up a few times. The V and J genes are TRBV27 and TRBJ2-1; D gene unclear. The CDR3 consists of 14 residues. Germline CDR1 MNHEY, CDR2 SMNVEV (reference sequence). Trimming shortened V by 7 bases and J by 3 bases, and 13 bases separated the two germline ends. The CDR3 loop reads CASTTAGSYNEQFF. CDR3 in DNA: TGTGCCAGCACCACCGCAGGTAGCTACAATGAGCAGTTCTTC.

This clonotype was counted between two and nine times. This sequence joins TRBV20-1 and TRBJ1-4; D unresolved. Trimming shortened V by 6 bases and J by 4 bases, and 15 bases separated the two germline ends. Germline V gene lookup returns CDR1 DFQATT and CDR2 SNEGSKA (reference sequence). CDR3 size: 14 residues. The chain's CDR3 is CSAPQAGFNEKLFF. The CDR3 coding sequence is TGCAGTGCCCCTCAGGCTGGGTTTAATGAAAAACTGTTTTTT.

A remark on this clonotype: Given a much more abundant clone one base away, this may be a read error. The chain joins TRBV24-1 to TRBJ2-1; 8 bases map to TRBD1. The CDR3 covers 16 residues. Germline V gene lookup returns CDR1 KGHDR and CDR2 SFDVKD. Here the CDR3 DNA reads TGTGCCCCCAGTGACTCAGGACAGGGTTCCTACAATGAGCAGTTCTTC. The encoded protein is CAPSDSGQGSYNEQFF.